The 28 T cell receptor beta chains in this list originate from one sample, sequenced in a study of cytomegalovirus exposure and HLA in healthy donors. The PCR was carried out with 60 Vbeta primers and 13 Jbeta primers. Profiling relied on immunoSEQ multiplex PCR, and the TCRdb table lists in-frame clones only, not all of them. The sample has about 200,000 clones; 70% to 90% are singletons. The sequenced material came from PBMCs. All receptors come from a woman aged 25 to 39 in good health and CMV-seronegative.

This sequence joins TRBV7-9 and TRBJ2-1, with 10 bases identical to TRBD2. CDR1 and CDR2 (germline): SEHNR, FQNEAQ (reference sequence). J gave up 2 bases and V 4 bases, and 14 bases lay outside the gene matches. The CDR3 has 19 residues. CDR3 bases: TGTGCCAGCAGCTCCCAGTCCTTACTAGCGGGAATAGCCTACAATGAGCAGTTCTTC. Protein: CASSSQSLLAGIAYNEQFF.

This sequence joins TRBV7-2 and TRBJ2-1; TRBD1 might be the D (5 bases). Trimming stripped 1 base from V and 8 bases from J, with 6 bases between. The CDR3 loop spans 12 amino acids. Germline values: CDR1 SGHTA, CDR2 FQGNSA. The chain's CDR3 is CASSLGGDEQFF. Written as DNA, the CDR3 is TGTGCCAGCAGCTTAGGGGGCGATGAGCAGTTCTTC.

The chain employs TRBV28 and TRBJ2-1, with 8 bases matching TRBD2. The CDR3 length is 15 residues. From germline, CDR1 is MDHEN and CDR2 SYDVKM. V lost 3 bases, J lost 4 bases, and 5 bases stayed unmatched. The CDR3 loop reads CASSLTSEGYNEQFF. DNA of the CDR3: TGTGCCAGCAGTTTGACTAGCGAGGGTTACAATGAGCAGTTCTTC.

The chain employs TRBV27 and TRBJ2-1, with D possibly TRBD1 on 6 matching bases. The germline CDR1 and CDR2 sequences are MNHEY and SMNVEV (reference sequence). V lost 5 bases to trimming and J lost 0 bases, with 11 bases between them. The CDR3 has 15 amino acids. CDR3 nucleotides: TGTGCCAGCAGTCCCAGGGGATTCTCCTACAATGAGCAGTTCTTC. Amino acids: CASSPRGFSYNEQFF.

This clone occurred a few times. The CDR3 DNA follows: TGTGCCAGCACCGGGTCCAACACCTACGAGCAGTACTTC. This sequence encodes CASTGSNTYEQYF. The chain couples TRBV6-1 to TRBJ2-7; D gene unclear. This CDR3 is 13 amino acids long. Germline assignment: CDR1 MNHNS and CDR2 SASEGT. V was shortened by 7 bases and J by 2 bases, with 12 bases between the two germline ends.

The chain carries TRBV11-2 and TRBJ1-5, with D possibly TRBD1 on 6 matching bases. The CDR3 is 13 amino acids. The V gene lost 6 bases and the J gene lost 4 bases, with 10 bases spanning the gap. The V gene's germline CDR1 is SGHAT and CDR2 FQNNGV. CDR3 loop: CASREQGNQPQHF. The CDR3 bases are TGTGCCAGCAGAGAACAGGGAAATCAGCCCCAGCATTTT.

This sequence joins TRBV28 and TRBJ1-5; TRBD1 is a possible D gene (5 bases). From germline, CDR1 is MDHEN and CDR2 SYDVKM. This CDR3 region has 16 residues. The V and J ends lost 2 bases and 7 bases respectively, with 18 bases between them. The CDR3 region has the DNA TGTGCCAGCAGTTTAGGCGGGGGATTGTTAAGGCAGCCCCAGCATTTT. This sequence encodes CASSLGGGLLRQPQHF.

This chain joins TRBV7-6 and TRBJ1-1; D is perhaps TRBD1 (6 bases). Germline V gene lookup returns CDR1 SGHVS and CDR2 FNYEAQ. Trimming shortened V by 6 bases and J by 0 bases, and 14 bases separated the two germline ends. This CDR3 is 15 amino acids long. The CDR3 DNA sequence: TGTGCCAGCAGTCTAGGGGGTGGGGTGAACACTGAAGCTTTCTTT. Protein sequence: CASSLGGGVNTEAFF.

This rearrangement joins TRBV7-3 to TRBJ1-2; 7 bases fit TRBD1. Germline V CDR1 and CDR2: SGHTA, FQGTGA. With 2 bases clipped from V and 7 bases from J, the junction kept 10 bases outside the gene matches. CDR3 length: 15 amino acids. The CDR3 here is CASSLGAEGAGGYTF. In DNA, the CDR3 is TGTGCCAGCAGCTTAGGGGCGGAGGGGGCGGGTGGCTACACCTTC.

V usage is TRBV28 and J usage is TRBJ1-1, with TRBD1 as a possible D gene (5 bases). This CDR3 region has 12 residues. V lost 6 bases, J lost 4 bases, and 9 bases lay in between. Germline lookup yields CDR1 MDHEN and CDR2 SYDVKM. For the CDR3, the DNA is TGTGCCAGCAGCCGACAGATCACTGAAGCTTTCTTT. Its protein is CASSRQITEAFF.

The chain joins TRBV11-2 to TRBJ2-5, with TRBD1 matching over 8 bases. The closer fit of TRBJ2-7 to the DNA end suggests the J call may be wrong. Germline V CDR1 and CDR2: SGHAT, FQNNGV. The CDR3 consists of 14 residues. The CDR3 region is CASSLTGGHYEQYF. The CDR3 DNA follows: TGTGCCAGCAGCTTAACAGGGGGTCACTACGAGCAGTACTTC.

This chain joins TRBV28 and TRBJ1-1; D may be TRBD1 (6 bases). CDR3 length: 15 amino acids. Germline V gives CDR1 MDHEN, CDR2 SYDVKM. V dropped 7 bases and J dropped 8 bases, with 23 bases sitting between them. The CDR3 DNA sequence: TGTGCCAGCACCCTTTGGGGGGGGCAGGTAAGAGAAGCTTTCTTT. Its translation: CASTLWGGQVREAFF.

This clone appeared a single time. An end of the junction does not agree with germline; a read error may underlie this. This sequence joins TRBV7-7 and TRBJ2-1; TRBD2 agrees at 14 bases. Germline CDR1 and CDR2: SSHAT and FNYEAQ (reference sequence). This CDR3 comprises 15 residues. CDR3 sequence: CASSKTSGRGNEQFF. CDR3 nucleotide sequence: TGTGCTAGCAGCAAGACTAGCGGGAGGGGGAATGAGCAGTTCTTC.

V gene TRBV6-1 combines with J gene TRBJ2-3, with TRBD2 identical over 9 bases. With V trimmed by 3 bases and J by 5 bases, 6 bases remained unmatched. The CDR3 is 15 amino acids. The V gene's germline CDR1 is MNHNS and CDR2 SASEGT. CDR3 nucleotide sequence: TGTGCCAGCAGTGAGAGTGCGGGGGGGCAAGATACGCAGTATTTT. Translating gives CASSESAGGQDTQYF.

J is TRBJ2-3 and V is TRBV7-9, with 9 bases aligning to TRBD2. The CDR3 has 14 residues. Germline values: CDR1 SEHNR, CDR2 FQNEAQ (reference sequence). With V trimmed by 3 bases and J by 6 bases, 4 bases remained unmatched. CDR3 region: CASSFSGGVDTQYF. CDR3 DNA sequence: TGTGCCAGCAGCTTTAGCGGGGGAGTCGATACGCAGTATTTT.

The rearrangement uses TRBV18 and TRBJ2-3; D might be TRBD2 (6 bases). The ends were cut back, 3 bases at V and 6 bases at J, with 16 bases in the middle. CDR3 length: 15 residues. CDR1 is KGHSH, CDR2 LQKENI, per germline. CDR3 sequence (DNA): TGTGCCAGCTCACCGCGGGACCCCTGGGGGGATACGCAGTATTTT. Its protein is CASSPRDPWGDTQYF.

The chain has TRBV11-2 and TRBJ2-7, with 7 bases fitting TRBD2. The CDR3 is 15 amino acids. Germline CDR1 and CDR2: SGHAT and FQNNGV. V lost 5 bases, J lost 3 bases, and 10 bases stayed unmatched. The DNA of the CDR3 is TGTGCCAGCAGCCCTGGGAGCGGGGCCTACTACGAGCAGTACTTC. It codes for CASSPGSGAYYEQYF.

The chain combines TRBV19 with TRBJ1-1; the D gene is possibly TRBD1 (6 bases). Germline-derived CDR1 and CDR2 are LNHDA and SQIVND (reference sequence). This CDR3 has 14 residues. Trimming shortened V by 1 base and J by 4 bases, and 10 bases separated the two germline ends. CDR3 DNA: TGTGCCAGTAGTATAGGACAGGCCCTCACTGAAGCTTTCTTT. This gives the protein CASSIGQALTEAFF.

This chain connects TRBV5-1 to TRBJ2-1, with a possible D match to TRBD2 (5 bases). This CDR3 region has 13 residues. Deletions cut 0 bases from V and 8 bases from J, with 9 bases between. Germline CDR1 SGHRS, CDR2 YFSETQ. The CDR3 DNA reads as TGCGCCAGCAGCTTGGTTAGCGTAGATGAGCAGTTCTTC. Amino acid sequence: CASSLVSVDEQFF.

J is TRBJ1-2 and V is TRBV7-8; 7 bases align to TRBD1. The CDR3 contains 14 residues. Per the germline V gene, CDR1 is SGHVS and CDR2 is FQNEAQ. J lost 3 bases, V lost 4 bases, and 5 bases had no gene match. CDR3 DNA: TGTGCCAGCAGCTGGAACAGGGGTGACTATGGCTACACCTTC. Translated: CASSWNRGDYGYTF.

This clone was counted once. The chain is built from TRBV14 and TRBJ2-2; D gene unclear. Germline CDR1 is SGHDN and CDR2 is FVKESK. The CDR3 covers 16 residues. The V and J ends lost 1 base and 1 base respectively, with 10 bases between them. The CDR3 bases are TGTGCCAGCAGCCAAGCCATACAGATGAACACCGGGGAGCTGTTTTTT. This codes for CASSQAIQMNTGELFF.

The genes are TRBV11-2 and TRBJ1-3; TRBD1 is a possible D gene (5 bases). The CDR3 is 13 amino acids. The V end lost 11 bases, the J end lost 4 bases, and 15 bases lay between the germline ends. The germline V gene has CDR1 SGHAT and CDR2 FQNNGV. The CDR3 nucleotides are TGTGCCTCTTCCCGGACAAACGGAAACACCATATATTTT. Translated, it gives CASSRTNGNTIYF.

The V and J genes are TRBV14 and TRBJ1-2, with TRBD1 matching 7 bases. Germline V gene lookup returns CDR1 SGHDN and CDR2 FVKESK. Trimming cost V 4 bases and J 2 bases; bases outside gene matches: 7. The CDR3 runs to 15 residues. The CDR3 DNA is TGTGCCAGCAGCCCCCTAGGACAGGTCAACTATGGCTACACCTTC. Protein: CASSPLGQVNYGYTF.

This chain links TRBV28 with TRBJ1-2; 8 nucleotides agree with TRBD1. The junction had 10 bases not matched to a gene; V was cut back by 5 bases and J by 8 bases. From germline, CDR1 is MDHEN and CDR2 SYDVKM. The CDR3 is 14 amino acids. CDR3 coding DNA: TGTGCCAGCAGTCTTCCGACAGGGGCGCTCGGCTACACCTTC. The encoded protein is CASSLPTGALGYTF.

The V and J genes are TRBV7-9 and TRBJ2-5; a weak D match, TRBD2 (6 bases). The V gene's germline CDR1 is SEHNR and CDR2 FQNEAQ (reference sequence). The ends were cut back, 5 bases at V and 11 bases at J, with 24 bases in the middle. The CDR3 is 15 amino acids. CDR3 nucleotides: TGTGCCAGCAGCCAAGGGTCGACAGCATGGGGGGAGCAGTACTTC. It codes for CASSQGSTAWGEQYF.

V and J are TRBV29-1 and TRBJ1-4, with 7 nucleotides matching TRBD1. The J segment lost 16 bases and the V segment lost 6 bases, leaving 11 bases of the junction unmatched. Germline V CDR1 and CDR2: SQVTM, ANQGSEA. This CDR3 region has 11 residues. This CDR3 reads CSVLIRDSRFF. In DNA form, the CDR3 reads TGCAGCGTCTTAATCCGGGACAGTCGGTTTTTT.

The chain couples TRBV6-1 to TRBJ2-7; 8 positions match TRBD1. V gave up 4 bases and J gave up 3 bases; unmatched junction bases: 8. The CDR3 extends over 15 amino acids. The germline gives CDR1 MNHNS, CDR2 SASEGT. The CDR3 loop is CASSVRGQGYYEQYF. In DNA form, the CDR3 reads TGTGCCAGCAGTGTGAGAGGACAGGGATACTACGAGCAGTACTTC.

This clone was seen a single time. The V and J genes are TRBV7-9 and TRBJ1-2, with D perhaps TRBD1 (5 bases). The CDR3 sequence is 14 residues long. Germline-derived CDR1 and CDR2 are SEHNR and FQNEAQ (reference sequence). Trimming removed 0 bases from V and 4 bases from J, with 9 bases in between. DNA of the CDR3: TGTGCCAGCAGCTTAGCGCAGGGTGCCTATGGCTACACCTTC. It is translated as CASSLAQGAYGYTF. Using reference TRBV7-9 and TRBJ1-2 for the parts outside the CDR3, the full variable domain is DTGVSQNPRHKITKRGQNVTFRCDPISEHNRLYWYRQTLGQGPEFLTYFQNEAQLEKSRLLSDRFSAERPKGSFSTLEIQRTEQGDSAMYLCASSLAQGAYGYTFGSGTRLTVV.